These 17 T cell receptor beta chains originate from one sample sequenced in a study of blood T cell repertoires in COVID-19. Measured with immunoSEQ multiplex PCR; TCRdb has only the in-frame clones, and not every one. This table has almost 90,000 clones, approximately 88% appearing once. The material sequenced was peripheral blood. The receptors were sampled from a man aged 80 or over with acute or convalescent COVID-19.

This clone was seen just once. The V call is TRBV20-1, the J call TRBJ1-6, with D unresolved. Germline V gene sequence: CDR1 DFQATT, CDR2 SNEGSKA (reference sequence). Between the trimmed V and J ends, which lost 3 bases and 7 bases, there was a span of 13 bases. This CDR3 has 14 residues. The CDR3 sequence: CSASPPGPNSPLHF. As DNA, the CDR3 is TGCAGTGCTAGTCCCCCGGGTCCAAATTCACCCCTCCACTTT.

The chain combines TRBV18 with TRBJ1-2; perhaps TRBD1 as D (5 bases). Trimming cost V 6 bases and J 5 bases, with 13 bases left between them. The CDR3 is made up of 13 amino acids. Germline CDR1 and CDR2: KGHSH and LQKENI. CDR3 sequence reads: CASSVGPEYGYTF. CDR3 nucleotide sequence: TGTGCCAGCTCCGTGGGGCCCGAGTATGGCTACACCTTC.

This chain connects TRBV7-2 to TRBJ2-7; tentative D call: TRBD1 (6 bases). Germline-derived CDR1 and CDR2 are SGHTA and FQGNSA. The CDR3 is 16 amino acids. The V end was cut by 9 bases, the J end by 5 bases, with 26 bases between. CDR3 amino acids: CASNRQGTGLAHEQYF. In DNA form, the CDR3 reads TGTGCCAGTAATCGGCAGGGGACGGGGCTAGCCCACGAGCAGTACTTC.

V and J are TRBV18 and TRBJ1-6; 7 nucleotides agree with TRBD1. Trimming removed 2 bases from V and 10 bases from J; junction bases left unmatched: 8. CDR3 length: 15 amino acids. Germline V gives CDR1 KGHSH, CDR2 LQKENI. The CDR3: CASSPETGPQSPLHF. The CDR3, as DNA: TGTGCCAGCTCACCAGAGACAGGGCCACAGTCACCCCTCCACTTT.

V and J are TRBV3-1 (or the pseudogene TRBV3-2) and TRBJ1-1; the D gene is possibly TRBD1 (6 bases). The CDR3 runs to 13 residues. CDR1 and CDR2 (germline): LGHDT, YNNKEL (reference sequence). V was shortened by 2 bases and J by 11 bases, with 15 bases between the two germline ends. CDR3 sequence reads: CASSQFRTASAFF. Here the CDR3 DNA reads TGTGCCAGCAGCCAATTTAGGACAGCTTCGGCTTTCTTT.

The gene calls are TRBV19 and TRBJ1-4, with D unresolved. The CDR3 is 15 amino acids. Germline CDR1 is LNHDA and CDR2 is SQIVND (reference sequence). Trimming removed 3 bases from V and 11 bases from J, with 19 bases in between. CDR3 nucleotide sequence: TGTGCCAGTAGTATGCCCGGGATGGGATTCGGGAAACTGTTTTTT. This encodes CASSMPGMGFGKLFF.

The rearrangement joins TRBV18 to TRBJ2-2, with D perhaps TRBD1 (5 bases). The length of the CDR3 is 16 residues. V was cut by 2 bases and J by 0 bases, with 10 bases left in between. Germline values: CDR1 KGHSH, CDR2 LQKENI. CDR3 sequence reads: CASSPIGAPNTGELFF. In nucleotides, the CDR3 is TGTGCCAGCTCACCAATAGGGGCCCCGAACACCGGGGAGCTGTTTTTT.

This clone was seen once. V and J are TRBV7-2 and TRBJ2-7, with 8 bases aligning to TRBD2. The J segment lost 4 bases and the V segment lost 4 bases, leaving 12 bases of the junction unmatched. The CDR3 spans 16 residues. The V gene's germline CDR1 is SGHTA and CDR2 FQGNSA. The DNA of the CDR3 is TGTGCCAGCAGCTCCCGGGTAAGCGGGAGTGGGTACGAGCAGTACTTC. Amino acids: CASSSRVSGSGYEQYF.

The chain recombines TRBV5-1 with TRBJ1-6; the match to TRBD1 covers 7 bases. J gave up 6 bases and V 7 bases, and 16 bases lay outside the gene matches. CDR3 length equals 17 residues. CDR1 and CDR2 from the germline V gene are SGHRS and YFSETQ. The CDR3 sequence: CASRRGQSALGNSPLHF. DNA for the CDR3: TGCGCCAGCCGTAGGGGGCAGTCCGCCCTCGGTAATTCACCCCTCCACTTT.

The chain combines TRBV10-3 with TRBJ2-3; TRBD2 matches at 14 bases. J lost 3 bases, V lost 6 bases, and 2 bases had no gene match. The CDR3 has 15 residues. Germline CDR1 reads ENHRY; CDR2 reads SYGVKD. DNA for the CDR3: TGTGCCATCAGGGGGACTAGCGGGAGAACAGATACGCAGTATTTT. Protein: CAIRGTSGRTDTQYF.

Concerning this clone itself: Compared with germline, one end of the junction differs, possibly owing to a read error. The gene calls are TRBV28 and TRBJ1-2; weak D call: TRBD1 (5 bases). Germline values: CDR1 MDHEN, CDR2 SYDVKM. The CDR3 runs to 13 residues. The DNA of the CDR3 is TGTGCCAGCAGTTTACCGGGGGGGAGAGGCTCCACCTTC. It translates to CASSLPGGRGSTF.

The rearrangement joins TRBV7-6 to TRBJ2-5, with D perhaps matching TRBD1 (5 bases). This CDR3 has 13 amino acids. Trimming cost V 7 bases and J 5 bases, with 14 bases left between them. The germline CDR1 and CDR2 sequences are SGHVS and FNYEAQ. The CDR3 reads CASKKNPGETQYF. DNA of the CDR3: TGTGCCAGCAAGAAGAACCCAGGGGAGACCCAGTACTTC. Filled out from reference TRBV7-6 and TRBJ2-5, the complete variable domain reads GAGVSQSPRYKVTKRGQDVALRCDPISGHVSLYWYRQALGQGPEFLTYFNYEAQQDKSGLPNDRFSAERPEGSISTLTIQRTEQRDSAMYRCASKKNPGETQYFGPGTRLLVL.

The rearrangement links TRBV7-7 to TRBJ2-7; 9 bases fit TRBD1. Trimming at V came to 6 bases and at J to 0 bases, leaving 6 bases not matched to a gene. Germline CDR1 reads SSHAT; CDR2 reads FNYEAQ (reference sequence). This CDR3 is built from 15 residues. This CDR3 reads CASRAGTGSSYEQYF. CDR3 DNA sequence: TGTGCCAGCAGGGCCGGGACAGGGAGCTCCTACGAGCAGTACTTC.

This chain links TRBV14 with TRBJ2-1, with TRBD1 as a possible D gene (5 bases). Trimming removed 4 bases from V and 4 bases from J, with 11 bases in between. CDR1 is SGHDN, CDR2 FVKESK, per germline. This CDR3 has 14 amino acids. In nucleotides, the CDR3 is TGTGCCAGCAGCCCCCCCGACAGATACAATGAGCAGTTCTTC. It codes for CASSPPDRYNEQFF. Full variable domain (outside the CDR3, taken from reference TRBV14 and TRBJ2-1): EAGVTQFPSHSVIEKGQTVTLRCDPISGHDNLYWYRRVMGKEIKFLLHFVKESKQDESGMPNNRFLAERTGGTYSTLKVQPAELEDSGVYFCASSPPDRYNEQFFGPGTRLTVL.

This chain links TRBV7-2 with TRBJ2-1; 12 bases agree with TRBD1. V trimming: 5 bases; J trimming: 7 bases; junction bases outside the gene matches: 6. The germline gives CDR1 SGHTA, CDR2 FQGNSA. The CDR3 spans 15 residues. CDR3 amino acids: CASSGGTGGWNEQFF. CDR3 DNA sequence: TGTGCCAGCAGCGGAGGGACAGGGGGCTGGAATGAGCAGTTCTTC.

The chain links TRBV11-3 to TRBJ2-2, with 8 bases lining up with TRBD2. CDR3 length: 16 amino acids. V gave up 1 base and J gave up 6 bases; unmatched junction bases: 7. Germline-derived CDR1 and CDR2 are SGHNT and YENEEA. Written as DNA, the CDR3 is TGTGCCAGCAGCTTAGGAGGCGGGGGGAGCGCCGGGGAGCTGTTTTTT. It encodes CASSLGGGGSAGELFF. The full variable domain, rest sourced from reference TRBV11-3 and TRBJ2-2, is EAGVVQSPRYKIIEKKQPVAFWCNPISGHNTLYWYLQNLGQGPELLIRYENEEAVDDSQLPKDRFSAERLKGVDSTLKIQPAELGDSAVYLCASSLGGGGSAGELFFGEGSRLTVL.

This clone showed up just once. This chain links TRBV21-1 with TRBJ2-7; the D call of TRBD2 is as the table states it, not checked on the DNA. TRBV21-1 is shown as a pseudogene. CDR3 size: 14 residues. CDR3 bases: TGTGCCAGCAGCAAAGACGGCGCGGCCTACGAGCAGTACTTC. It is translated as CASSKDGAAYEQYF.